The 21 T cell receptor beta chains reported below all come from one sample, sequenced in a study of blood T cell repertoires in COVID-19. Here immunoSEQ multiplex PCR was the method, and the copy in TCRdb shows in-frame clones only, minus some. The profile shows tens of thousands of clones, under 90% of them singletons. Material for sequencing was peripheral blood. Receptors were obtained from an older woman with acute or convalescent COVID-19.

The CDR3 is CASSYSTVSSYNSPLHF. The CDR3, as DNA: TGTGCCAGCAGCTACTCGACAGTTAGCTCCTATAATTCACCCCTCCACTTT. The rearrangement uses TRBV27 and TRBJ1-6, with a tentative D call TRBD1 (5 bases). With 6 bases removed from V and 0 bases from J, the gap between germline ends came to 15 bases. The CDR3 totals 17 residues. CDR1 is MNHEY and CDR2 is SMNVEV in the germline V gene (reference sequence).

The chain recombines TRBV5-6 with TRBJ1-2, with unresolved D. The CDR3 contains 14 residues. Looked up from germline, CDR1 is SGHDT and CDR2 is YYEEEE. V was shortened by 0 bases and J by 2 bases, with 8 bases between the two germline ends. CDR3 amino acids: CASSLGARNYGYTF. The CDR3 coding sequence is TGTGCCAGCAGCTTGGGTGCGAGAAACTATGGCTACACCTTC.

The chain employs TRBV11-2 and TRBJ2-1; TRBD2 agrees at 10 bases. Germline CDR1 reads SGHAT; CDR2 reads FQNNGV. The CDR3 has 14 residues. V shed 6 bases and J 9 bases; nucleotides not matched to a gene: 8. CDR3 protein: CASSERGGQGEQFF. In DNA, the CDR3 is TGTGCCAGCAGTGAGCGGGGGGGCCAGGGTGAGCAGTTCTTC.

The chain links TRBV6-1 to TRBJ1-1; D is perhaps TRBD1 (5 bases). Per germline, CDR1 MNHNS and CDR2 SASEGT. The V end lost 2 bases, the J end lost 3 bases, and 13 bases lay between the germline ends. The CDR3 spans 15 residues. The CDR3 coding sequence is TGTGCCAGCAGTGAACCCCTACGGGGGTACACTGAAGCTTTCTTT. This encodes CASSEPLRGYTEAFF.

This chain links TRBV19 with TRBJ2-5; 13 positions match TRBD2. The germline CDR1 and CDR2 sequences are LNHDA and SQIVND (reference sequence). The CDR3 is 18 amino acids. Trimming took 4 bases from V and 5 from J; bases not matched to a gene: 13. The CDR3 DNA sequence: TGTGCCAGTAGTACCATCACTAGCGGGAGGGCCTTGGGGGAGACCCAGTACTTC. This encodes CASSTITSGRALGETQYF.

This chain connects TRBV7-9 to TRBJ2-3; D call uncertain. CDR3 length: 12 residues. CDR1 and CDR2 (germline): SEHNR, FQNEAQ (reference sequence). Trimming shortened V by 2 bases and J by 4 bases, and 4 bases separated the two germline ends. The CDR3 nucleotides are TGTGCCAGCAGCTTACGCGCAGATACGCAGTATTTT. This sequence encodes CASSLRADTQYF.

The chain links TRBV5-1 to TRBJ1-6; no definite D call. The ends were cut back, 4 bases at V and 5 bases at J, with 16 bases in the middle. Per the germline V gene, CDR1 is SGHRS and CDR2 is YFSETQ. The CDR3 is 16 residues long. This CDR3 reads CASSLRSLDDNSPLHF. DNA of the CDR3: TGCGCCAGCAGCCTCCGGTCCCTCGATGATAATTCACCCCTCCACTTT.

The chain has TRBV12-5 and TRBJ1-3; D uncertain. The germline gives CDR1 LGHNT, CDR2 FRNRAP. This CDR3 region has 16 residues. V was cut by 6 bases and J by 0 bases, with 15 bases left in between. Here the CDR3 reads CASGLGPGDSGNTIYF. DNA of the CDR3: TGTGCTAGTGGACTCGGGCCCGGGGACTCTGGAAACACCATATATTTT.

This clone was seen only once. The rearrangement joins TRBV28 to TRBJ1-2, with D unresolved. The ends were cut back, 8 bases at V and 7 bases at J, with 11 bases in the middle. Germline CDR1 reads MDHEN; CDR2 reads SYDVKM. This CDR3 is built from 11 residues. CDR3 in amino acids: CASWRDGGYTF. DNA for the CDR3: TGTGCCAGCTGGAGGGATGGTGGCTACACCTTC.

The rearrangement joins TRBV19 to TRBJ1-5; no clear D. Germline V CDR1 and CDR2: LNHDA, SQIVND (reference sequence). This CDR3 is built from 14 residues. Trimming removed 8 bases at V and 1 base at J, with 12 bases between. For the CDR3, the DNA is TGTGCCAGTCGGCGGGTGGACAGCAATCAGCCCCAGCATTTT. Translation: CASRRVDSNQPQHF. Full variable domain (rest looked up from reference TRBV19 and TRBJ1-5): DGGITQSPKYLFRKEGQNVTLSCEQNLNHDAMYWYRQDPGQGLRLIYYSQIVNDFQKGDIAEGYSVSREKKESFPLTVTSAQKNPTAFYLCASRRVDSNQPQHFGDGTRLSIL.

The rearrangement uses TRBV28 and TRBJ2-2, with D possibly matching TRBD1 (5 bases). V lost 3 bases to trimming and J lost 4 bases, with 18 bases between them. The CDR3 spans 17 residues. CDR1 MDHEN and CDR2 SYDVKM come from the germline V gene. The CDR3 reads CASSLLGADQGTGELFF. The CDR3 DNA sequence: TGTGCCAGCAGTTTGTTAGGGGCGGATCAGGGCACCGGGGAGCTGTTTTTT. Using reference TRBV28 and TRBJ2-2 for the parts outside the CDR3, the full variable domain is DVKVTQSSRYLVKRTGEKVFLECVQDMDHENMFWYRQDPGLGLRLIYFSYDVKMKEKGDIPEGYSVSREKKERFSLILESASTNQTSMYLCASSLLGADQGTGELFFGEGSRLTVL.

The V gene is TRBV2, the J gene TRBJ1-2; no firm D call. The CDR3 loop spans 13 amino acids. Trimming shortened V by 6 bases and J by 4 bases, and 12 bases separated the two germline ends. Per the germline V gene, CDR1 is SNHLY and CDR2 is FYNNEI. CDR3 protein: CASSPLPVYGYTF. DNA for the CDR3: TGTGCCAGCAGCCCCCTCCCAGTCTATGGCTACACCTTC.

The chain couples TRBV7-8 to TRBJ1-4, with TRBD1 identical over 9 bases. Unmatched junction bases numbered 12, after V lost 5 bases and J lost 8 bases. The CDR3 runs 16 residues. Germline CDR1 and CDR2: SGHVS and FQNEAQ. CDR3 sequence reads: CASSLRRDRVGEKLFF. In DNA form, the CDR3 reads TGTGCCAGCAGCCTCCGGCGGGACAGGGTGGGGGAAAAACTGTTTTTT.

This rearrangement joins TRBV5-6 to TRBJ2-5, with a weak D call TRBD2 (6 bases). CDR1 and CDR2 (germline): SGHDT, YYEEEE. Trimming removed 1 base from V and 9 bases from J, with 13 bases in between. The length of the CDR3 is 13 residues. The CDR3 coding sequence is TGTGCCAGCAGCTTGCTTCTGGGGGAGGCCCAGTACTTC. Its translation: CASSLLLGEAQYF.

The CDR3 protein is CASSPQAGVYEQYV. The CDR3 nucleotides are TGTGCCAGCAGCCCTCAAGCGGGTGTATACGAGCAGTACGTC. The chain uses TRBV6-2 or TRBV6-3 and TRBJ2-7; D might be TRBD2 (6 bases). Germline loops: CDR1 MNHEY, CDR2 SVGEGT. Deletions cut 6 bases from V and 4 bases from J, with 16 bases between. The CDR3 totals 14 residues.

This chain connects TRBV9 to TRBJ1-6; 10 positions match TRBD1. The V gene's germline CDR1 is SGDLS and CDR2 YYNGEE. Losses at the gene ends were 4 bases for V and 10 bases for J; bases not matched to a gene: 5. This CDR3 spans 14 amino acids. As DNA, the CDR3 is TGTGCCAGCAGCAAGGGACAGGGGCGGTCACCCCTCCACTTT. Translating gives CASSKGQGRSPLHF.

This clone appeared a few times. Relative to the germline gene, one junction end is altered; a read error may explain this. The chain has TRBV27 and TRBJ2-5; 7 bases fit TRBD1. The germline CDR1 and CDR2 sequences are MNHEY and SMNVEV (reference sequence). The length of the CDR3 is 14 residues. The CDR3: CASSYQGVSNTMHF. The CDR3 coding sequence is TGTGCCAGCAGTTACCAGGGGGTCTCGAATACTATGCACTTC.

The chain links TRBV12-3 or TRBV12-4 to TRBJ2-1; the match to TRBD1 covers 10 bases. V shed 6 bases, J shed 9 bases, and the junction held 5 bases outside the gene matches. This CDR3 comprises 13 residues. The CDR3 sequence: CASRLTGGGEQFF. The CDR3 DNA reads TGTGCCAGCAGGCTGACAGGGGGCGGTGAGCAGTTCTTC.

This chain links TRBV9 with TRBJ2-3, with 8 bases that match TRBD2. The CDR3 has 14 residues. V dropped 3 bases and J dropped 4; count of bases not matched to a gene: 4. The germline gives CDR1 SGDLS, CDR2 YYNGEE. CDR3 sequence: CASSARGGADTQYF. CDR3 DNA sequence: TGTGCCAGCAGCGCCCGGGGGGGGGCAGATACGCAGTATTTT.

This chain connects TRBV6-5 to TRBJ2-5; a weak D match, TRBD1 (5 bases). The CDR3 extends over 13 amino acids. Germline CDR1 and CDR2: MNHEY and SVGAGI. V lost 7 bases to trimming and J lost 4 bases, with 13 bases between them. CDR3 region: CASIVSRGETQYF. For the CDR3, the DNA is TGTGCCAGCATAGTCTCAAGGGGAGAGACCCAGTACTTC.

For the CDR3, the DNA is TGTGCCAGCAGCCAACCCAGGGGATTGCTACAAGAGACCCAGTACTTC. Translating gives CASSQPRGLLQETQYF. The V gene is TRBV3-1 (or the pseudogene TRBV3-2), the J gene TRBJ2-5; tentatively, D is TRBD1 (6 bases). V dropped 2 bases and J dropped 2 bases, with 15 bases sitting between them. Germline CDR1 is LGHDT and CDR2 is YNNKEL (reference sequence). The CDR3 sequence is 16 residues long.